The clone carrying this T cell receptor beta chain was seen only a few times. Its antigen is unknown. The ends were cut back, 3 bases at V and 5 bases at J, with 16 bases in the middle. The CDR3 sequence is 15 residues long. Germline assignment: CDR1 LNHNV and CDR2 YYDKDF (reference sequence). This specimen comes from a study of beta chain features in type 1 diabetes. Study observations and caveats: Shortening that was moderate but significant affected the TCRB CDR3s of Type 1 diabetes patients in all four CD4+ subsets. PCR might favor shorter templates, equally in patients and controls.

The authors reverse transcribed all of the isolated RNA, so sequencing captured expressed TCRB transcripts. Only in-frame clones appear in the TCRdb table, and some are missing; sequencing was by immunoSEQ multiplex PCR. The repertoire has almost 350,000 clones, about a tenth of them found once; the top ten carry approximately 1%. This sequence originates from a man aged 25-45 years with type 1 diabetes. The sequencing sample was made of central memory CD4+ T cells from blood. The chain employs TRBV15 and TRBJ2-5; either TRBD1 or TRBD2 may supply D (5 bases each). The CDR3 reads CATSSGHGRRETQYF. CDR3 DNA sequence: TGTGCCACCAGCAGTGGACACGGCAGGAGGGAGACCCAGTACTTC. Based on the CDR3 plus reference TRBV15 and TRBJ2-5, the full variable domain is DAMVIQNPRYQVTQFGKPVTLSCSQTLNHNVMYWYQQKSSQAPKLLFHYYDKDFNNEADTPDNFQSRRPNTSFCFLDIRSPGLGDTAMYLCATSSGHGRRETQYFGPGTRLLVL.